Listed below are T cell receptor beta chains from one sample, sequenced in a study of shared clonotypes between healthy human individuals. Some clones are missing from TCRdb's copy, which holds only in-frame ones; the method was immunoSEQ multiplex PCR. Among 2 million to 2.5 million clones, roughly 93% were seen once, and the ten largest hold roughly 0.39%. What was sequenced was naive CD4+ T cells from PBMCs. The receptor set was obtained from a man younger than 35 in good health. Some clones in this sample may be carry-over from other donors' samples. Both conserved end residues are trimmed from each CDR3. The D gene is left open where the match is weak.

CDR3aa: ASSEVVTEQF; v_gene: TRBV6-1; d_gene: .
CDR3aa: ASSQEGQGARNEKLF; v_gene: TRBV14; d_gene: TRBD1
CDR3aa: ASSLAGGGGFSYEQY; v_gene: TRBV7-2; d_gene: .
CDR3aa: ASSDDRAPPNYGYT; v_gene: TRBV9; d_gene: TRBD1
CDR3aa: ASSFGRDTDTQY; v_gene: TRBV7-3; d_gene: .
CDR3aa: ASSLVLAGQYEQY; v_gene: TRBV5-1; d_gene: TRBD2
CDR3aa: ASSPPGDNGEKLF; v_gene: TRBV7-2; d_gene: .
CDR3aa: SVDRLTYGYT; v_gene: TRBV29-1; d_gene: TRBD1
CDR3aa: ASSYDIGGYT; v_gene: TRBV6-6; d_gene: .
CDR3aa: ASSIGQVQETQY; v_gene: TRBV18; d_gene: TRBD1
CDR3aa: ASSLAGDRGQVGELF; v_gene: TRBV5-6; d_gene: TRBD1
CDR3aa: ASSPQVGPTDTQY; v_gene: TRBV9; d_gene: .
CDR3aa: ASSLDRGSNQPQH; v_gene: TRBV18; d_gene: TRBD1
CDR3aa: ASSLADTDTQY; v_gene: TRBV11-3; d_gene: TRBD2
CDR3aa: ASSSTEAGGLYEQY; v_gene: TRBV7-9; d_gene: TRBD2
CDR3aa: ASSRGRGAPPYGYT; v_gene: TRBV21-1; d_gene: .
CDR3aa: ASSPEGVSNQPQH; v_gene: TRBV27; d_gene: .
CDR3aa: ASKDTGLAKYNEQF; v_gene: TRBV19; d_gene: TRBD2
CDR3aa: SVRSPEYNEQF; v_gene: TRBV29-1; d_gene: .
CDR3aa: ASSVGQGYEQY; v_gene: TRBV18; d_gene: .
CDR3aa: ASSLGGGAETQY; v_gene: TRBV28; d_gene: .
CDR3aa: ASGLARETQY; v_gene: TRBV28; d_gene: .
CDR3aa: ASSRDRGLTEAF; v_gene: TRBV6-4; d_gene: TRBD1
CDR3aa: ASSLPGLAGGPNTQY; v_gene: TRBV5-1; d_gene: TRBD2
CDR3aa: ASSPGQGEVAF; v_gene: TRBV18; d_gene: TRBD1
CDR3aa: ASSQTSGSTDTQY; v_gene: TRBV5-6; d_gene: TRBD2
CDR3aa: ASSGQGSNYGYT; v_gene: TRBV9; d_gene: TRBD1
CDR3aa: ASSLNSASGANVLT; v_gene: TRBV7-3; d_gene: .
CDR3aa: ASSLGVGGTGELF; v_gene: TRBV7-9; d_gene: .
CDR3aa: ASRANYGYT; v_gene: TRBV19; d_gene: .
CDR3aa: ATTKNYGYT; v_gene: TRBV6-5; d_gene: .
CDR3aa: ASFYGPPGSGNTIY; v_gene: TRBV5-1; d_gene: .
CDR3aa: ASSAAGGRNQPQH; v_gene: TRBV5-8; d_gene: .
CDR3aa: ASSELRGQGEKLF; v_gene: TRBV2; d_gene: .